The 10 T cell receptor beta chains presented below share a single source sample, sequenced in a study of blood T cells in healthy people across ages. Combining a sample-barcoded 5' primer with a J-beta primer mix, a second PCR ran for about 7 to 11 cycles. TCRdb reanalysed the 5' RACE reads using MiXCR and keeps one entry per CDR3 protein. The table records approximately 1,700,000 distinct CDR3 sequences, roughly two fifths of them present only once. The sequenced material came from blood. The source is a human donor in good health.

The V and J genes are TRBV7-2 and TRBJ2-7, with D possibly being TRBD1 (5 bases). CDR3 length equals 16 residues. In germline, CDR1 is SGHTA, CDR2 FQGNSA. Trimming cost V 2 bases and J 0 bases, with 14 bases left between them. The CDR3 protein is CASSLSHRNLSYEQYF. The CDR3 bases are TGTGCCAGCAGCTTAAGCCACAGGAACCTCTCCTACGAGCAGTACTTC.

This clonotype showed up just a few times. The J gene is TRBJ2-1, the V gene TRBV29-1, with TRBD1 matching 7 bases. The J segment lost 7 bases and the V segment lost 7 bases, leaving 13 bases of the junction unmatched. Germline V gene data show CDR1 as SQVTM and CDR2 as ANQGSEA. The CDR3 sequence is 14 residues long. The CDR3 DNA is TGCAGCGGGAGACCAGGGGGATCTATAAATGAGCAGTTCTTC. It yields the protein CSGRPGGSINEQFF.

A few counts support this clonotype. CDR3 protein: CATSTSGDLYEQYF. The CDR3 DNA reads as TGTGCCACCTCCACTTCGGGGGATTTATACGAGCAGTACTTC. The chain employs TRBV15 and TRBJ2-4; tentative D call: TRBD2 (6 bases). Near its end, the DNA agrees better with TRBJ2-7, so the J call may be wrong. This CDR3 is built from 14 residues. Per germline, CDR1 LNHNV and CDR2 YYDKDF (reference sequence).

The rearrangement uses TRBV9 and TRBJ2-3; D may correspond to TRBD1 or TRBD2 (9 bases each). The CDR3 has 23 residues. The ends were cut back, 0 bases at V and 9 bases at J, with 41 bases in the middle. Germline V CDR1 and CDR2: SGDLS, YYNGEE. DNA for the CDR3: TGTGCCAGCAGCGTAGGCAGCGTCACCACCGGACTAGCGCCCGCCCTGGGACAGGGAACGCAGTATTTT. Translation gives CASSVGSVTTGLAPALGQGTQYF.

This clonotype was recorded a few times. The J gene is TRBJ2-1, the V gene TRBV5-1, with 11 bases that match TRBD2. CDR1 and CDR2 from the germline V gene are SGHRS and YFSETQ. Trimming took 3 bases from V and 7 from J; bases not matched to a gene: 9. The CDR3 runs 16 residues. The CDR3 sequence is CASSWGAASGGNEQFF. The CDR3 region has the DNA TGCGCCAGCAGCTGGGGGGCCGCTAGCGGGGGGAATGAGCAGTTCTTC.

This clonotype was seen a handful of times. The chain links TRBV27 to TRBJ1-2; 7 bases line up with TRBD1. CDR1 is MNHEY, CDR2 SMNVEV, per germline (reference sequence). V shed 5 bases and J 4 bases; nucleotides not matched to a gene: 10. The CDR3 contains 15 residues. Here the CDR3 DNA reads TGTGCCAGCAGTCCGACCCCGACAGGGTTCTATGGCTACACCTTC. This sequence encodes CASSPTPTGFYGYTF.

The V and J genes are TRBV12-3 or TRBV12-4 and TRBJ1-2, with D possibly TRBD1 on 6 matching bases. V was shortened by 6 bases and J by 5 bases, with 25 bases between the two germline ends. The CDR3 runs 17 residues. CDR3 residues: CASSQQTGTITTYGYTF. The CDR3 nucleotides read TGTGCCAGCAGCCAACAGACCGGGACAATAACAACTTATGGCTACACCTTC.

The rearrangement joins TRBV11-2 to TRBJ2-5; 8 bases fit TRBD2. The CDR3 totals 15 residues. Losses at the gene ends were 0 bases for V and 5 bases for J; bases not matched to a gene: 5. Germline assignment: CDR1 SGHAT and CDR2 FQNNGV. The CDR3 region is CASSLELAVRETQYF. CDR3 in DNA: TGTGCCAGCAGCTTAGAACTAGCGGTCCGGGAGACCCAGTACTTC.

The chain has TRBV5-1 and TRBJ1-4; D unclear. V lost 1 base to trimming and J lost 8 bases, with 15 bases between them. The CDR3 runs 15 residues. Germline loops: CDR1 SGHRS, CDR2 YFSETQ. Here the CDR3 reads CASSLNRLLSEKLFF. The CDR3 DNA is TGCGCCAGCAGCTTGAACAGACTCTTATCCGAAAAACTGTTTTTT.

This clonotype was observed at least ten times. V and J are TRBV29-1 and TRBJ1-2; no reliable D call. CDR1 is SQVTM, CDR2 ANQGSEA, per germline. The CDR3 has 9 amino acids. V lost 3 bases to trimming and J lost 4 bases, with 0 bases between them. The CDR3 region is CSVDYGYTF. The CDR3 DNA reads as TGCAGCGTTGACTATGGCTACACCTTC.